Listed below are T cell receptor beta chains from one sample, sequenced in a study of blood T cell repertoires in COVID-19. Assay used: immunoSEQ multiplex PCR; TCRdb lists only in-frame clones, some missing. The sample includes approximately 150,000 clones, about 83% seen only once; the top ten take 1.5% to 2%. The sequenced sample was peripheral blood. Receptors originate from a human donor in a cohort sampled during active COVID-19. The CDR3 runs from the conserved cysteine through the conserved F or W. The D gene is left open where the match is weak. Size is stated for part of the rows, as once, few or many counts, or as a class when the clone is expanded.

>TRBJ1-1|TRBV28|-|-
TGTGCCAGCAGTTTAAGGACAGTTGAAGCTTTCTTT
CASSLRTVEAFF
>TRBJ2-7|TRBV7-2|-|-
TGTGCCAGCAGCTTAGATTGGGGGCGGAACTACGAGCAGTACTTC
CASSLDWGRNYEQYF
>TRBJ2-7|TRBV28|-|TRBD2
TGTGCCAGCAGTCCCGGGGGGGAGCTAGACGAGCAGTACTTC
CASSPGGELDEQYF
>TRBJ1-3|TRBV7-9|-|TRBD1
TGTGCCAGCAGCACCCAGCAGGGGGCTGGAAACACCATATATTTT
CASSTQQGAGNTIYF
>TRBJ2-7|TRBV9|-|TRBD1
TGTGCCAGCAGCGAAGGGACAGCAAGGGTCGACGAGCAGTACTTC
CASSEGTARVDEQYF
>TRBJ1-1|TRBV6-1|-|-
TGTGCCAGCAGTGAAAACCCCGGGTTCGGGGGGGCGAACACTGAAGCTTTCTTT
CASSENPGFGGANTEAFF
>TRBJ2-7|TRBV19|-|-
TGTTCAGACGAGGGAGAGCAGTACTTC
CSDEGEQYF
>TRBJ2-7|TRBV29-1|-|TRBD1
TGCAGCGTTGGGGCTGGACAGGGGGACCACGAGCAGTACTTC
CSVGAGQGDHEQYF
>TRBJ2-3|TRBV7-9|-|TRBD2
TGTGCCAGCAGCTTGGTGGGAGGGAATACGCAGTATTTT
CASSLVGGNTQYF
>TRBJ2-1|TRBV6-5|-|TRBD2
TGTGCCAGCAGACTACTAGCGGGATCCTACAATGAGCAGTTCTTC
CASRLLAGSYNEQFF
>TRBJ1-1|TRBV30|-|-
TGTGCCTGGTCGATACTCCAGAACACTGAAGCTTTCTTT
CAWSILQNTEAFF
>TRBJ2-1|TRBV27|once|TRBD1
TGTGCCAGCCGACAGGGGTTGAACAATGAGCAGTTCTTC
CASRQGLNNEQFF
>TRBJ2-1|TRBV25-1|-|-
TGTGCCAGCACCCCGGTAGGGGGCTACAATGAGCAGTTCTTC
CASTPVGGYNEQFF
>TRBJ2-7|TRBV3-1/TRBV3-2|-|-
TGTGCCAGCAGCCCTACAGGAAAAAAAAGCGAGCAGTACTTC
CASSPTGKKSEQYF
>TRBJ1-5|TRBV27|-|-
TGTGCCAGCAGCCCGAGGGGCGGGAGGGGTGATCAGCCCCAGCATTTT
CASSPRGGRGDQPQHF
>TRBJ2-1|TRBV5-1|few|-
TGCGCCAGCAGCTTGTATCACAGTTCCTACAATGAGCAGTTCTTC
CASSLYHSSYNEQFF
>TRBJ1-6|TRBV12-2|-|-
TGTGCAAGTCGCTTATTTTTTCAGGGCTCACCCCTCCACTTT
CASRLFFQGSPLHF
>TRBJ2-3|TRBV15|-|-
TGTGCCACCAGCAGGGGTAGAGCGGATACGCAGTATTTT
CATSRGRADTQYF
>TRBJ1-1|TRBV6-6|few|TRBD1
TGTGCCAGCAGTGCCCCCGGGACAGGGAACACTGAAGCTTTCTTT
CASSAPGTGNTEAFF
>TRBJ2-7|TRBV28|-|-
TGTGCCAGCAATTCGGCAGGGGAGTACGAGCAGTACTTC
CASNSAGEYEQYF
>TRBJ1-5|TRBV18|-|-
TGTGCCAGCTCACCAGTTTCCGGGGGGAATCAGCCCCAGCATTTT
CASSPVSGGNQPQHF
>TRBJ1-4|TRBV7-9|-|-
TGTGCCAGCAGCTCTAGGAGCGCGGTTGAAAAACTGTTTTTT
CASSSRSAVEKLFF